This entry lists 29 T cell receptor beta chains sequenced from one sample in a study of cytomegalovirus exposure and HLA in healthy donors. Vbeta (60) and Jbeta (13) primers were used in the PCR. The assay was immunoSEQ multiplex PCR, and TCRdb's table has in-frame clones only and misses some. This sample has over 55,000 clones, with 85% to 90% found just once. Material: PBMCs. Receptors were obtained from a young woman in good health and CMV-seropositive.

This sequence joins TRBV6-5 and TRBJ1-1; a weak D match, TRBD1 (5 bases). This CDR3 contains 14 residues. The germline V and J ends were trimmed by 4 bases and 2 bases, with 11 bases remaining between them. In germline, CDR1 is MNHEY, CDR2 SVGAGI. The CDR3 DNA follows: TGTGCCAGCAGTTTCGGCGGGACTAACACTGAAGCTTTCTTT. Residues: CASSFGGTNTEAFF.

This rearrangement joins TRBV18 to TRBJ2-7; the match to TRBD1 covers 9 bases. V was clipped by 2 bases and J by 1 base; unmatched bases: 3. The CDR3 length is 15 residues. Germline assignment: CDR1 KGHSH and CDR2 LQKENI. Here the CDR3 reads CASSPSGTGSYEQYF. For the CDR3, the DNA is TGTGCCAGCTCACCATCCGGGACAGGGTCCTACGAGCAGTACTTC.

The CDR3 DNA reads as TGTGCCAGCAGCGATGGGGGACAGGGGTTTTTCGAAGCTTTCTTT. The encoded protein is CASSDGGQGFFEAFF. The chain recombines TRBV5-6 with TRBJ1-1, with TRBD1 matching 10 bases. The length of the CDR3 is 15 residues. J was trimmed by 8 bases and V by 4 bases; bases with no gene match: 11. Germline CDR1 and CDR2: SGHDT and YYEEEE.

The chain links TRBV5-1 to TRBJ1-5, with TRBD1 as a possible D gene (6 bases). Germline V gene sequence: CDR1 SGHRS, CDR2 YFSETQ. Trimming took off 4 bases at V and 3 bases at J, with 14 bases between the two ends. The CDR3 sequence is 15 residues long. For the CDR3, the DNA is TGCGCCAGCAGCGCCAGGGGAGGGGACAATCAGCCCCAGCATTTT. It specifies CASSARGGDNQPQHF.

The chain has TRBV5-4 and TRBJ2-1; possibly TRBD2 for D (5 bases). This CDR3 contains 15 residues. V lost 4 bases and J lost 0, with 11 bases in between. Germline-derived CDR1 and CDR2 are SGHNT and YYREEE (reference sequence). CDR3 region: CASSRTEISYNEQFF. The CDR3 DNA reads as TGTGCCAGCAGCCGGACTGAAATCTCCTACAATGAGCAGTTCTTC.

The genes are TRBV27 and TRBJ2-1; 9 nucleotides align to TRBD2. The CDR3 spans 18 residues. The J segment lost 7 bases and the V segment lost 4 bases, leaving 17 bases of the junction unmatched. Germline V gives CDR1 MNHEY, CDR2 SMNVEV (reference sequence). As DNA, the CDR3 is TGTGCCAGCAGTTACGGTCCTAGCGGGACCAGGGGTTTGAATGAGCAGTTCTTC. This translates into CASSYGPSGTRGLNEQFF.

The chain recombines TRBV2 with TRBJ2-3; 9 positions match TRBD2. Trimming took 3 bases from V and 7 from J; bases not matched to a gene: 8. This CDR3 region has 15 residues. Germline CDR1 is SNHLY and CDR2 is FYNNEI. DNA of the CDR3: TGTGCCAGCAGTGAGGTCGTAGCGGGGGCGTATACGCAGTATTTT. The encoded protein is CASSEVVAGAYTQYF.

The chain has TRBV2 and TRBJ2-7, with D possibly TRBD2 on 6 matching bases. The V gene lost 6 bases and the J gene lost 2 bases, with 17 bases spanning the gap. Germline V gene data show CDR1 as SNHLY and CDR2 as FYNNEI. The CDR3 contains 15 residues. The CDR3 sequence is CASRQGRSGTYEQYF. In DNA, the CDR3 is TGTGCCAGCAGACAAGGGCGTAGCGGAACCTACGAGCAGTACTTC.

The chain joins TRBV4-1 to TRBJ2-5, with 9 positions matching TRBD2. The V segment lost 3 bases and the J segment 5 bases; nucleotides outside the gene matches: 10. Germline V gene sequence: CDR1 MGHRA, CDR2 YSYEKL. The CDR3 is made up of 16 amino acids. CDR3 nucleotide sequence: TGCGCCAGCAGCCACAGAACGGGACTAGCTATGGAGACCCAGTACTTC. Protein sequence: CASSHRTGLAMETQYF.

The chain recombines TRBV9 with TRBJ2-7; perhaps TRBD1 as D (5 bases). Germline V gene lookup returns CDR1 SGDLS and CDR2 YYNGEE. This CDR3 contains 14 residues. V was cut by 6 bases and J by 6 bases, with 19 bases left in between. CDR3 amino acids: CASTPDPGRAEQYF. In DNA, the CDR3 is TGTGCCAGCACCCCGGACCCAGGCAGGGCCGAGCAGTACTTC.

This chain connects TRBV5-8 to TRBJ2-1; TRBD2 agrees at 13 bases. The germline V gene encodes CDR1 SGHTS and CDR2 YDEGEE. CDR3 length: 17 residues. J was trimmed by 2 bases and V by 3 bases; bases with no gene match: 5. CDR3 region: CASSSGLAGVAYNEQFF. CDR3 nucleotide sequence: TGTGCCAGCAGCTCAGGACTAGCGGGAGTCGCCTACAATGAGCAGTTCTTC. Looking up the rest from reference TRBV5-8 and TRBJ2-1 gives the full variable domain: EAGVTQSPTHLIKTRGQQATLRCSPISGHTSVYWYQQALGLGLQFLLWYDEGEERNRGNFPPRFSGRQFPNYSSELNVNALELEDSALYLCASSSGLAGVAYNEQFFGPGTRLTVL.

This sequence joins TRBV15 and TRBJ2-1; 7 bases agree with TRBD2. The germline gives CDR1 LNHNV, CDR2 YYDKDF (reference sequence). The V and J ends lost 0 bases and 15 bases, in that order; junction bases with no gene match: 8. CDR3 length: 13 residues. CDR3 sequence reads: CATSRDRREVTFF. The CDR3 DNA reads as TGTGCCACCAGCAGAGATAGACGGGAGGTCACGTTCTTC.

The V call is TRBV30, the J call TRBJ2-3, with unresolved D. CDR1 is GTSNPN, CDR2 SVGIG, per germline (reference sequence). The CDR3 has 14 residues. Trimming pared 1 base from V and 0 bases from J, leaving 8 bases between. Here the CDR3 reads CAWSALGSTDTQYF. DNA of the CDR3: TGTGCCTGGAGTGCCCTAGGAAGCACAGATACGCAGTATTTT.

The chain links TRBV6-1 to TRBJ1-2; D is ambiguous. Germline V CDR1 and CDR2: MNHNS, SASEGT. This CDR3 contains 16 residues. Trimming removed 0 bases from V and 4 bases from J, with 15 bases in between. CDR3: CASSEAQRGVGYGYTF. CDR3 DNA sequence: TGTGCCAGCAGTGAAGCGCAGCGGGGAGTTGGCTATGGCTACACCTTC.

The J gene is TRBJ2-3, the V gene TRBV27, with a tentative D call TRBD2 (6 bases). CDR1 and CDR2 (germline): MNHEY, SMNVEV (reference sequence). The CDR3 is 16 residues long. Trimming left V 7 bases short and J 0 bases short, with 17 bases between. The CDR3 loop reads CASKGLPGPSTDTQYF. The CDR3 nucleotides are TGTGCCAGCAAAGGACTACCGGGGCCTAGCACAGATACGCAGTATTTT.

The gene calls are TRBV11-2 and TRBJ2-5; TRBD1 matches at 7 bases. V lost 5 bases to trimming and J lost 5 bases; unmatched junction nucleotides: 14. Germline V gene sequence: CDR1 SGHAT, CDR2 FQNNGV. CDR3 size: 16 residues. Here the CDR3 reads CASSPITRNRGETQYF. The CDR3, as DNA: TGTGCCAGCAGCCCGATAACACGCAACAGGGGTGAGACCCAGTACTTC. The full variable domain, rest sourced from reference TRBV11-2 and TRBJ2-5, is EAGVAQSPRYKIIEKRQSVAFWCNPISGHATLYWYQQILGQGPKLLIQFQNNGVVDDSQLPKDRFSAERLKGVDSTLKIQPAKLEDSAVYLCASSPITRNRGETQYFGPGTRLLVL.

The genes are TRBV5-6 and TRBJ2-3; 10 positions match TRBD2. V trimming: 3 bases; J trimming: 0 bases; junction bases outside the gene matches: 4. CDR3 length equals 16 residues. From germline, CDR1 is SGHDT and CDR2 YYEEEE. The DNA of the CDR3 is TGTGCCAGCAGCTCAGATAGCGGGAGGAGCACAGATACGCAGTATTTT. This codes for CASSSDSGRSTDTQYF.

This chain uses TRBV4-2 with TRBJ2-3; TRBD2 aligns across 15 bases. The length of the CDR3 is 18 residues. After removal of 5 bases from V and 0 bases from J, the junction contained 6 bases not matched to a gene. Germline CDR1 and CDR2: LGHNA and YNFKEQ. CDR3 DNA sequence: TGTGCCAGCAGCGCAGTGGGGACTAGCGGGAGGAGCACAGATACGCAGTATTTT. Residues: CASSAVGTSGRSTDTQYF.

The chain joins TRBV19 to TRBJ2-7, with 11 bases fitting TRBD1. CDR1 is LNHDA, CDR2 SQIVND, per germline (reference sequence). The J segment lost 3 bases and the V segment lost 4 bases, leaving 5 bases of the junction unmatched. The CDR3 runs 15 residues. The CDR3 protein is CASSTGTGGFYEQYF. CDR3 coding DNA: TGTGCCAGTAGTACCGGGACAGGGGGTTTCTACGAGCAGTACTTC.

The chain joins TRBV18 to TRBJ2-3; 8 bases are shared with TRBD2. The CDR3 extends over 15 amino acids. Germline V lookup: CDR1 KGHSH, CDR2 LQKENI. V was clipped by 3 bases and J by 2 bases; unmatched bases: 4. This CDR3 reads CASSPGLGPTDTQYF. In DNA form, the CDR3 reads TGTGCCAGCTCACCGGGACTAGGGCCCACAGATACGCAGTATTTT. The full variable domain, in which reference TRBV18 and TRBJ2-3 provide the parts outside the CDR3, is NAGVMQNPRHLVRRRGQEARLRCSPMKGHSHVYWYRQLPEEGLKFMVYLQKENIIDESGMPKERFSAEFPKEGPSILRIQQVVRGDSAAYFCASSPGLGPTDTQYFGPGTRLTVL.

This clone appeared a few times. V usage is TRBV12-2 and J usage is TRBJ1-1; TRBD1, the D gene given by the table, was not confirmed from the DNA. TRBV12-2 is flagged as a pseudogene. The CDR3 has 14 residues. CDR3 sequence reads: CASRPQGDGTEAFF. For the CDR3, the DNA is TGTGCAAGTCGCCCCCAGGGGGACGGCACTGAAGCTTTCTTT.

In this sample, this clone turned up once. This CDR3 is CASSSTGGAGVIYEQYF. The DNA for the CDR3 is TGTGCCAGCAGCTCCACCGGCGGGGCGGGAGTAATCTACGAGCAGTACTTC. This chain joins TRBV7-2 and TRBJ2-7; 7 positions agree with TRBD2. J lost 3 bases, V lost 4 bases, and 15 bases had no gene match. Looked up from germline, CDR1 is SGHTA and CDR2 is FQGNSA. CDR3 length equals 17 residues.

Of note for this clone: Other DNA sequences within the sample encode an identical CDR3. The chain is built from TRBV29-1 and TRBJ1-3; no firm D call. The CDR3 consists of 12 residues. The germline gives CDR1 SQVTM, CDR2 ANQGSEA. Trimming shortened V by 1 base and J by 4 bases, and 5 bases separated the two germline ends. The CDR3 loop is CSVEGGGNTIYF. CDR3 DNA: TGCAGCGTTGAAGGTGGCGGAAACACCATATATTTT.

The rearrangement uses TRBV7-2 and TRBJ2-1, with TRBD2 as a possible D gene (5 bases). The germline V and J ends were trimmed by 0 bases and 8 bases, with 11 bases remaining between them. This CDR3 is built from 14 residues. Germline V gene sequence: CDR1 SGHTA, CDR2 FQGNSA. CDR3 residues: CASSLAAWGDEQFF. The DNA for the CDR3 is TGTGCCAGCAGCTTAGCGGCATGGGGAGATGAGCAGTTCTTC. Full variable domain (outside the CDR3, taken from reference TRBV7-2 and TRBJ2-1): GAGVSQSPSNKVTEKGKDVELRCDPISGHTALYWYRQSLGQGLEFLIYFQGNSAPDKSGLPSDRFSAERTGGSVSTLTIQRTQQEDSAVYLCASSLAAWGDEQFFGPGTRLTVL.

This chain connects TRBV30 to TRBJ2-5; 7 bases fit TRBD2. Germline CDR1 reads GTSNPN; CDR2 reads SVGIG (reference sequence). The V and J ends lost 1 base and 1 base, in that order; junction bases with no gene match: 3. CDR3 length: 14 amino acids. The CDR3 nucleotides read TGTGCCTGGAGTGCGACGGGGGGCCAAGAGACCCAGTACTTC. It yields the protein CAWSATGGQETQYF. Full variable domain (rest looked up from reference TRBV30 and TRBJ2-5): SQTIHQWPATLVQPVGSPLSLECTVEGTSNPNLYWYRQAAGRGLQLLFYSVGIGQISSEVPQNLSASRPQDRQFILSSKKLLLSDSGFYLCAWSATGGQETQYFGPGTRLLVL.

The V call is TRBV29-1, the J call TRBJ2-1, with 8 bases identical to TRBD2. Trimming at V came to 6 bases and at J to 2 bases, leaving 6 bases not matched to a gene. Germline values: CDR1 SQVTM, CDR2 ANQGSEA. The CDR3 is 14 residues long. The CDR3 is CSVPTSVAYNEQFF. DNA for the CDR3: TGCAGCGTCCCGACTAGCGTAGCCTACAATGAGCAGTTCTTC.

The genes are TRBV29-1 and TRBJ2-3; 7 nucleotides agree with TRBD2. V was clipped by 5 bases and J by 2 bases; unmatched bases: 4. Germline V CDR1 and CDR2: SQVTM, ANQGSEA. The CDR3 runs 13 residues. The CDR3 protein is CSVSGIVTDTQYF. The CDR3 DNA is TGCAGCGTTAGCGGGATAGTCACAGATACGCAGTATTTT.

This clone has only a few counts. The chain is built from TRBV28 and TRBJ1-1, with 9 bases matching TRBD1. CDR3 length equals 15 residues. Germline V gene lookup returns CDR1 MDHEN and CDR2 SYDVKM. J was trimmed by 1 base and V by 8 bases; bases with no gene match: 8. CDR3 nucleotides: TGTGCCAGCCCTCCGGGACAGGGTAAGAACACTGAAGCTTTCTTT. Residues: CASPPGQGKNTEAFF.

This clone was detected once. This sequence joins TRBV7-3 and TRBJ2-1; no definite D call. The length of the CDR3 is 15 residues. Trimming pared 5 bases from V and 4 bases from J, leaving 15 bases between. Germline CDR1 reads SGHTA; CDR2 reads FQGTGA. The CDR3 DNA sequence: TGTGCCAGCAGCCTAGGATCGGAAAGATACAATGAGCAGTTCTTC. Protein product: CASSLGSERYNEQFF. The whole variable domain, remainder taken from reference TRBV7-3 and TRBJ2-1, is GAGVSQTPSNKVTEKGKYVELRCDPISGHTALYWYRQSLGQGPEFLIYFQGTGAADDSGLPNDRFFAVRPEGSVSTLKIQRTERGDSAVYLCASSLGSERYNEQFFGPGTRLTVL.